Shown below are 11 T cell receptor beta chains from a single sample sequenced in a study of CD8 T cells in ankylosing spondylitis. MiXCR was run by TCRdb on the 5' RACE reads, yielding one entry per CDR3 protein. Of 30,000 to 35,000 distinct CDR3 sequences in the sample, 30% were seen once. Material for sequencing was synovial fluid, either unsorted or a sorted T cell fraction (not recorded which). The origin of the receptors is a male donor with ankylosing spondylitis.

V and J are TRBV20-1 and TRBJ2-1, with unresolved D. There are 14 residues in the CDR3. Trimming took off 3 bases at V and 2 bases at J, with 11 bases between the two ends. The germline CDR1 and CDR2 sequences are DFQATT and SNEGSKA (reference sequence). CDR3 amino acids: CSASGQPAYNEQFF. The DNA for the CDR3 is TGCAGTGCTAGCGGGCAGCCTGCCTACAATGAGCAGTTCTTC.

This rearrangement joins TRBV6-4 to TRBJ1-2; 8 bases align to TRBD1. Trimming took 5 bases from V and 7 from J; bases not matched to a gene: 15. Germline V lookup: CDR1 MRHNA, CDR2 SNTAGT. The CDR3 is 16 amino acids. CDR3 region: CASSPGDGTGGGGYTF. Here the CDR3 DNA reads TGTGCCAGCAGTCCCGGGGACGGGACAGGCGGCGGTGGCTACACCTTC.

The CDR3 spells CASSNAGNNQPQHF. The CDR3 DNA reads as TGTGCCAGCAGTAACGCCGGAAACAATCAGCCCCAGCATTTT. The rearrangement uses TRBV6-1 and TRBJ1-5; D call uncertain. The CDR3 spans 14 residues. Trimming removed 5 bases from V and 3 bases from J, with 11 bases in between. CDR1 is MNHNS, CDR2 SASEGT, per germline.

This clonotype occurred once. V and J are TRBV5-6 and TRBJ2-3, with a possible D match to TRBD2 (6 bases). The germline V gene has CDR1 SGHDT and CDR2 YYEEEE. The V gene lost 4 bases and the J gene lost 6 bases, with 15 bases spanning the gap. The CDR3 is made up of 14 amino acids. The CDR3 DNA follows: TGTGCCAGCAGCGTCGGCGGGAACCCCGATACGCAGTATTTT. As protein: CASSVGGNPDTQYF.

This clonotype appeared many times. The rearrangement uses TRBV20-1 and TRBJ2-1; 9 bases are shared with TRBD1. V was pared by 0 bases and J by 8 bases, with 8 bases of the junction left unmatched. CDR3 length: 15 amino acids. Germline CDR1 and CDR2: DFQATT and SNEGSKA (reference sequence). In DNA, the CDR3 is TGCAGTGCTAGAGATCAGGGACAGGGTGCGGATGAGCAGTTCTTC. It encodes CSARDQGQGADEQFF.

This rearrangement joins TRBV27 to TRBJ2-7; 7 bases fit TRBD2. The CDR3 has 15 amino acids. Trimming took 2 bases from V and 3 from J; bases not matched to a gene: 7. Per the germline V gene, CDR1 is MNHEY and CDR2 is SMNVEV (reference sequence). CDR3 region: CASSLRAGAGYEQYF. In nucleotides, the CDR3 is TGTGCCAGCAGTTTAAGGGCGGGAGCGGGCTACGAGCAGTACTTC.

CDR3 amino acids: CASSYGGIYNEQFF. In DNA, the CDR3 is TGTGCCAGCAGTTACGGGGGGATCTACAATGAGCAGTTCTTC. The chain uses TRBV6-5 and TRBJ2-1; D perhaps matches TRBD2 (6 bases). Trimming left V 2 bases short and J 3 bases short, with 8 bases between. Germline CDR1 reads MNHEY; CDR2 reads SVGAGI. The CDR3 is 14 residues long.

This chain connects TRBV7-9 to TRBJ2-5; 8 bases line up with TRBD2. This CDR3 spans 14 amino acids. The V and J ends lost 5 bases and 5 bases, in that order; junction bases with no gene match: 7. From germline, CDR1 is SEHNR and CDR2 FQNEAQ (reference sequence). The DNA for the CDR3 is TGTGCCAGCAGCCCAGCGGGAGTAGGGGAGACCCAGTACTTC. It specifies CASSPAGVGETQYF.

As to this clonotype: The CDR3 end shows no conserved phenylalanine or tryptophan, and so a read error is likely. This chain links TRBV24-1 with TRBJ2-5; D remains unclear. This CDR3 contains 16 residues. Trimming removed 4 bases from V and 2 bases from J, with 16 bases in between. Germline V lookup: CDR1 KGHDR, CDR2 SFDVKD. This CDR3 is CATSDLTAGRQETQYI. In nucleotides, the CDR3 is TGTGCCACCAGTGACCTTACCGCAGGCCGACAAGAGACCCAGTACATC.

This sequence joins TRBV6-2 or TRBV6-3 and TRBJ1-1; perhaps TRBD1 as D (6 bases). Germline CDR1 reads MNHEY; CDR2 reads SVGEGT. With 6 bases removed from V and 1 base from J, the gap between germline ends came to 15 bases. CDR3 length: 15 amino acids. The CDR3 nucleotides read TGTGCCAGCAGCCCACGGACAGAGGGGAACACTGAAGCTTTCTTT. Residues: CASSPRTEGNTEAFF.

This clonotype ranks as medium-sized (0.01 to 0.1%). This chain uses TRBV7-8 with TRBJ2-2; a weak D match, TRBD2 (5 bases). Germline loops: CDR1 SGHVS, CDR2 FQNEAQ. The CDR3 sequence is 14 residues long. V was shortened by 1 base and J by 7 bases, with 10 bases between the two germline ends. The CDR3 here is CASSLGGSGGELFF. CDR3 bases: TGTGCCAGCAGCTTAGGAGGGTCGGGCGGGGAGCTGTTTTTT.